The next 32 T cell receptor beta chains were all read from a single sample in a study of vaccination effects on CD4 cells after COVID-19. Clones were read by immunoSEQ multiplex PCR, and TCRdb kept only the in-frame ones, dropping some. The sample holds 20,000 to 25,000 clones, 65% to 85% seen once. ViraFEST assay sequencing came after antigen-specific CD4+ T cells were expanded with viral peptide pools. A roughly 10-day culture period preceded the isolation of CD4+ T cells. Participants got two doses of BNT162b2 or mRNA-1273 vaccine. Antigens for these TCRs are unknown. The sample in question was CD4+ T cells from PBMCs cultured with HCoV-229E spike peptides, obtained after COVID-19 vaccination. The receptors originated from a human donor who received a COVID-19 vaccine.

The chain employs TRBV6-2 or TRBV6-3 and TRBJ2-1, with TRBD2 identical over 13 bases. J gave up 1 base and V 6 bases, and 9 bases lay outside the gene matches. This CDR3 region has 18 residues. Per the germline V gene, CDR1 is MNHEY and CDR2 is SVGEGT. CDR3: CASSTGTSGAISYNEQFF. CDR3 in DNA: TGTGCCAGCAGCACCGGGACTAGCGGGGCCATTTCCTACAATGAGCAGTTCTTC.

The chain recombines TRBV19 with TRBJ2-5; 9 positions agree with TRBD2. The V segment lost 11 bases and the J segment 4 bases; nucleotides outside the gene matches: 14. The CDR3 loop spans 15 amino acids. Looked up from germline, CDR1 is LNHDA and CDR2 is SQIVND (reference sequence). CDR3 nucleotides: TGTGCCGTCCGCTTCGTCGGGCGGGGGGGAGAGACCCAGTACTTC. This sequence encodes CAVRFVGRGGETQYF.

V gene TRBV3-1 (or the pseudogene TRBV3-2) combines with J gene TRBJ2-2; no definite D call. The V end was cut by 6 bases, the J end by 7 bases, with 9 bases between. The CDR3 totals 12 residues. CDR1 is LGHDT and CDR2 is YNNKEL in the germline V gene (reference sequence). This CDR3 reads CASSLGYGELFF. The CDR3 DNA reads TGTGCCAGCAGTCTCGGGTACGGGGAGCTGTTTTTT.

The chain recombines TRBV19 with TRBJ1-2; 8 bases fit TRBD1. Losses at the gene ends were 1 base for V and 6 bases for J; bases not matched to a gene: 10. Germline V gene sequence: CDR1 LNHDA, CDR2 SQIVND (reference sequence). The CDR3 runs to 16 residues. DNA for the CDR3: TGTGCCAGTAGTATAGGTGCAGGGGGCGTCGTGGATGGCTACACCTTC. Translation gives CASSIGAGGVVDGYTF.

The J gene is TRBJ1-4, the V gene TRBV4-1; no clear D. The CDR3 contains 12 residues. Germline CDR1 and CDR2: MGHRA and YSYEKL. V lost 5 bases and J lost 6, with 7 bases in between. The CDR3 bases are TGCGCCAGCAGCGACCCATATGAAAAACTGTTTTTT. Its translation is CASSDPYEKLFF.

The CDR3: CATSEPGQGYQPQHF. The CDR3 coding sequence is TGTGCCACCAGTGAACCAGGACAGGGTTATCAGCCCCAGCATTTT. The chain is built from TRBV24-1 and TRBJ1-5, with 8 bases that match TRBD1. There are 15 residues in the CDR3. From germline, CDR1 is KGHDR and CDR2 SFDVKD. The junction had 6 bases not matched to a gene; V was cut back by 4 bases and J by 5 bases.

This CDR3 is CASSQIQGNTIYF. Here the CDR3 DNA reads TGTGCCAGCAGCCAAATCCAAGGAAACACCATATATTTT. The chain joins TRBV16 to TRBJ1-3, with D unresolved. Per germline, CDR1 KGHSY and CDR2 FQNENV. Trimming left V 2 bases short and J 4 bases short, with 6 bases between. This CDR3 comprises 13 residues.

This rearrangement joins TRBV5-1 to TRBJ1-1; D unclear. Between the trimmed V and J ends, which lost 0 bases and 3 bases, there was a span of 9 bases. Looked up from germline, CDR1 is SGHRS and CDR2 is YFSETQ. The CDR3 totals 14 residues. Written as DNA, the CDR3 is TGCGCCAGCAGCTTGGTCGTATGGGACACTGAAGCTTTCTTT. It codes for CASSLVVWDTEAFF.

The chain uses TRBV3-1 (or the pseudogene TRBV3-2) and TRBJ2-5; 10 bases align to TRBD2. The V and J ends lost 4 bases and 4 bases, in that order; junction bases with no gene match: 12. Germline lookup yields CDR1 LGHDT and CDR2 YNNKEL (reference sequence). This CDR3 region has 17 residues. The CDR3 region is CASSRGLAGGGGETQYF. The CDR3 DNA reads as TGTGCCAGCAGCCGGGGTTTAGCGGGGGGAGGAGGAGAGACCCAGTACTTC.

This clone was recorded a few times. The chain has TRBV5-4 and TRBJ2-5; 7 positions match TRBD1. V shed 4 bases, J shed 5 bases, and the junction held 8 bases outside the gene matches. Germline V gene data show CDR1 as SGHNT and CDR2 as YYREEE (reference sequence). The CDR3 is made up of 14 amino acids. The chain's CDR3 is CASSLQGGTETQYF. CDR3 DNA sequence: TGTGCCAGCAGCCTACAAGGGGGCACTGAGACCCAGTACTTC.

This clone appeared a single time. The chain carries TRBV7-9 and TRBJ1-5; no reliable D call. This CDR3 has 14 amino acids. The germline V and J ends were trimmed by 1 base and 7 bases, with 11 bases remaining between them. Germline V gene lookup returns CDR1 SEHNR and CDR2 FQNEAQ (reference sequence). CDR3 protein: CASSLDLGGQPQHF. The DNA for the CDR3 is TGTGCCAGCAGCTTAGATCTGGGAGGACAGCCCCAGCATTTT. The variable domain in full, with the rest retrieved from reference TRBV7-9 and TRBJ1-5, is DTGVSQNPRHKITKRGQNVTFRCDPISEHNRLYWYRQTLGQGPEFLTYFQNEAQLEKSRLLSDRFSAERPKGSFSTLEIQRTEQGDSAMYLCASSLDLGGQPQHFGDGTRLSIL.

In its sample, this clone was seen once. The gene calls are TRBV3-1 (or the pseudogene TRBV3-2) and TRBJ2-1; 9 nucleotides line up with TRBD2. The J segment lost 4 bases and the V segment lost 4 bases, leaving 8 bases of the junction unmatched. Per germline, CDR1 LGHDT and CDR2 YNNKEL (reference sequence). The CDR3 is made up of 16 amino acids. This chain's CDR3 is CASSPWFTSGYNEQFF. For the CDR3, the DNA is TGTGCCAGCAGCCCGTGGTTTACTAGCGGGTACAATGAGCAGTTCTTC.

The chain recombines TRBV7-2 with TRBJ2-2; D is perhaps TRBD2 (6 bases). CDR3 size: 16 residues. CDR1 is SGHTA and CDR2 is FQGNSA in the germline V gene. The germline V and J ends were trimmed by 5 bases and 1 base, with 14 bases remaining between them. Written as DNA, the CDR3 is TGTGCCAGCAGCGTGTTTGGGGGAGGGAACACCGGGGAGCTGTTTTTT. Its translation: CASSVFGGGNTGELFF.

The rearrangement links TRBV6-6 to TRBJ2-1; 9 bases are a match to TRBD2. V shed 5 bases, J shed 2 bases, and the junction held 10 bases outside the gene matches. Germline loops: CDR1 MNHNY, CDR2 SVGAGI (reference sequence). The CDR3 contains 17 residues. The CDR3 DNA follows: TGTGCCAGCAGTCCAGAGGGTAGCGGGAGCCCCTACAATGAGCAGTTCTTC. It specifies CASSPEGSGSPYNEQFF.

The J gene is TRBJ2-1, the V gene TRBV18; TRBD1 aligns across 10 bases. The ends lost 3 bases at V and 2 bases at J; junction bases unmatched: 4. Germline CDR1 and CDR2: KGHSH and LQKENI. This CDR3 region has 16 residues. The CDR3 region is CASSPATGGAYNEQFF. CDR3 coding DNA: TGTGCCAGCTCACCCGCGACAGGGGGCGCCTACAATGAGCAGTTCTTC.

The CDR3 protein is CASSQDGLRTEAFF. In nucleotides, the CDR3 is TGTGCCAGCAGCCAAGACGGGCTGCGCACTGAAGCTTTCTTT. This chain uses TRBV3-1 (or the pseudogene TRBV3-2) with TRBJ1-1; no definite D call. CDR3 length: 14 amino acids. Trimming left V 0 bases short and J 4 bases short, with 9 bases between. Per germline, CDR1 LGHDT and CDR2 YNNKEL (reference sequence).

The V call is TRBV3-1 (or the pseudogene TRBV3-2), the J call TRBJ2-1; D gene uncertain. Looked up from germline, CDR1 is LGHDT and CDR2 is YNNKEL (reference sequence). V dropped 3 bases and J dropped 9 bases, with 9 bases sitting between them. The CDR3 is 12 residues long. CDR3 bases: TGTGCCAGCAGCCAGATCAGTACTGAGCAGTTCTTC. This gives the protein CASSQISTEQFF.

The CDR3 DNA is TGTGCCTGGAGTGGCCGGCTGAACACTGAAGCTTTCTTT. Protein: CAWSGRLNTEAFF. The rearrangement uses TRBV30 and TRBJ1-1; D is unresolved. Between the trimmed V and J ends, which lost 1 base and 0 bases, there was a span of 6 bases. Germline loops: CDR1 GTSNPN, CDR2 SVGIG (reference sequence). The CDR3 is 13 residues long.

The genes are TRBV5-1 and TRBJ2-2; no clear D. CDR1 is SGHRS and CDR2 is YFSETQ in the germline V gene. This CDR3 spans 16 amino acids. V lost 7 bases to trimming and J lost 5 bases, with 21 bases between them. CDR3 sequence: CASRFQGITKTGELFF. The DNA for the CDR3 is TGCGCCAGCCGATTTCAAGGAATTACTAAAACCGGGGAGCTGTTTTTT.

This rearrangement joins TRBV7-8 to TRBJ2-1, with 8 bases identical to TRBD2. The CDR3 runs 14 residues. J was trimmed by 9 bases and V by 2 bases; bases with no gene match: 6. Per the germline V gene, CDR1 is SGHVS and CDR2 is FQNEAQ. The CDR3 loop reads CASSLQAGEIEQFF. The DNA of the CDR3 is TGTGCCAGCAGCTTACAAGCGGGAGAGATTGAGCAGTTCTTC.

V gene TRBV5-4 combines with J gene TRBJ2-2; TRBD1 agrees at 8 bases. This CDR3 comprises 15 residues. Germline lookup yields CDR1 SGHNT and CDR2 YYREEE (reference sequence). After removal of 1 base from V and 7 bases from J, the junction contained 6 bases not matched to a gene. The CDR3 region has the DNA TGTGCCAGCAGCTTGCGCCAGGGGGCAGGCGGGGAGCTGTTTTTT. As protein: CASSLRQGAGGELFF.

A few counts support this clone. The rearrangement links TRBV5-6 to TRBJ2-7; maybe TRBD1 (5 bases). The CDR3 totals 13 residues. Trimming removed 1 base at V and 3 bases at J, with 8 bases between. In germline, CDR1 is SGHDT, CDR2 YYEEEE. The CDR3 nucleotides read TGTGCCAGCAGCTTGTACAGGAGCTACGAGCAGTACTTC. As protein: CASSLYRSYEQYF. The full variable domain, in which reference TRBV5-6 and TRBJ2-7 provide the parts outside the CDR3, is DAGVTQSPTHLIKTRGQQVTLRCSPKSGHDTVSWYQQALGQGPQFIFQYYEEEERQRGNFPDRFSGHQFPNYSSELNVNALLLGDSALYLCASSLYRSYEQYFGPGTRLTVT.

The V gene is TRBV30, the J gene TRBJ2-5; TRBD1 is a possible D gene (5 bases). The CDR3 runs 12 residues. Germline CDR1 and CDR2: GTSNPN and SVGIG (reference sequence). Trimming removed 0 bases at V and 5 bases at J, with 7 bases between. CDR3 residues: CAWSVSGETQYF. In DNA form, the CDR3 reads TGTGCCTGGAGTGTTTCAGGGGAGACCCAGTACTTC.

On this clone itself: The junction departs from germline at one end; a sequencing error may be responsible. The V and J genes are TRBV6-1 and TRBJ2-1; 9 nucleotides align to TRBD2. This CDR3 has 14 amino acids. From germline, CDR1 is MNHNS and CDR2 SASEGT. DNA of the CDR3: TGTGCCAGCAGTCAAGCGGGAGGAAGCAATGAGCAGTTCTTC. This sequence encodes CASSQAGGSNEQFF.

The genes are TRBV5-5 and TRBJ2-7; perhaps TRBD1 as D (6 bases). The germline V and J ends were trimmed by 4 bases and 0 bases, with 17 bases remaining between them. The CDR3 length is 16 residues. Germline V gives CDR1 SGHKS, CDR2 YYEKEE (reference sequence). CDR3 sequence: CASSPWVRTDSYEQYF. The CDR3 DNA follows: TGTGCCAGCAGCCCCTGGGTTAGGACAGACTCCTACGAGCAGTACTTC. The complete variable domain, with remaining parts taken from reference TRBV5-5 and TRBJ2-7, reads DAGVTQSPTHLIKTRGQQVTLRCSPISGHKSVSWYQQVLGQGPQFIFQYYEKEERGRGNFPDRFSARQFPNYSSELNVNALLLGDSALYLCASSPWVRTDSYEQYFGPGTRLTVT.

V gene TRBV5-4 combines with J gene TRBJ1-2; maybe TRBD1 (5 bases). This CDR3 has 14 residues. Between the trimmed V and J ends, which lost 3 bases and 4 bases, there was a span of 13 bases. Germline CDR1 SGHNT, CDR2 YYREEE (reference sequence). CDR3 sequence: CASSSTGRSYGYTF. CDR3 coding DNA: TGTGCCAGCAGCTCAACAGGCCGGAGCTATGGCTACACCTTC. Variable domain in full (rest from reference TRBV5-4 and TRBJ1-2): ETGVTQSPTHLIKTRGQQVTLRCSSQSGHNTVSWYQQALGQGPQFIFQYYREEENGRGNFPPRFSGLQFPNYSSELNVNALELDDSALYLCASSSTGRSYGYTFGSGTRLTVV.

This sequence joins TRBV24-1 and TRBJ2-2; D possibly corresponds to TRBD2 (5 bases). Trimming shortened V by 9 bases and J by 0 bases, and 13 bases separated the two germline ends. This CDR3 is built from 15 residues. CDR1 is KGHDR and CDR2 is SFDVKD in the germline V gene. For the CDR3, the DNA is TGTGCCACCCTGGGAGACACCACGAACACCGGGGAGCTGTTTTTT. Translation: CATLGDTTNTGELFF.

V usage is TRBV30 and J usage is TRBJ2-1; TRBD2 might be the D (7 bases). Trimming cost V 0 bases and J 2 bases, with 11 bases left between them. CDR3 length: 15 residues. Looked up from germline, CDR1 is GTSNPN and CDR2 is SVGIG (reference sequence). CDR3 in DNA: TGTGCCTGGAGTGTACCCGGGGGGCCCTACAATGAGCAGTTCTTC. Protein: CAWSVPGGPYNEQFF. Full variable domain (remainder filled in from reference TRBV30 and TRBJ2-1): SQTIHQWPATLVQPVGSPLSLECTVEGTSNPNLYWYRQAAGRGLQLLFYSVGIGQISSEVPQNLSASRPQDRQFILSSKKLLLSDSGFYLCAWSVPGGPYNEQFFGPGTRLTVL.

The chain combines TRBV27 with TRBJ2-3, with D uncertain. The ends were cut back, 2 bases at V and 0 bases at J, with 12 bases in the middle. Germline CDR1 reads MNHEY; CDR2 reads SMNVEV (reference sequence). The CDR3 totals 16 residues. The CDR3 region has the DNA TGTGCCAGCAGTTTACCCCAGGACCTCAGCACAGATACGCAGTATTTT. This sequence encodes CASSLPQDLSTDTQYF.

The chain recombines TRBV12-3 or TRBV12-4 with TRBJ1-1; D remains unclear. The V end was cut by 7 bases, the J end by 4 bases, with 13 bases between. CDR3 size: 13 residues. In DNA form, the CDR3 reads TGTGCCAGCAAGTCTAGGTGGTCCACTGAAGCTTTCTTT. It translates to CASKSRWSTEAFF.

V gene TRBV11-2 combines with J gene TRBJ2-1, with 8 bases lining up with TRBD1. V trimming: 5 bases; J trimming: 12 bases; junction bases outside the gene matches: 3. The length of the CDR3 is 11 residues. Germline CDR1 SGHAT, CDR2 FQNNGV. CDR3 nucleotides: TGTGCCAGCAGCCCTGGGACAGGGCAGTTCTTC. Protein sequence: CASSPGTGQFF.

The CDR3 sequence: CASSRGASGGVDGEQFF. In DNA form, the CDR3 reads TGCGCCAGCAGCCGCGGGGCTAGCGGGGGGGTGGATGGTGAGCAGTTCTTC. The chain has TRBV5-1 and TRBJ2-1; 12 nucleotides align to TRBD2. The CDR3 contains 17 residues. V dropped 4 bases and J dropped 9; count of bases not matched to a gene: 14. CDR1 SGHRS and CDR2 YFSETQ come from the germline V gene.